The next 10 T cell receptor beta chains were all read from a single sample in a study of T cell clusters in autoimmune cytopenias. TRB amplification used approximately 0.25 ug of peripheral blood genomic DNA. One tube held mixed TRB-A and TRB-B primer pools for touch-down PCR. TCRdb reprocessed the multiplex PCR reads, with one entry per CDR3 protein and no DNA. This sample's clone table lists 4,500 or so distinct CDR3 sequences. The material sequenced was peripheral blood. Receptor source: a human donor with an autoimmune cytopenia or autoimmune hepatitis (not recorded which).

This clonotype is classed as medium-sized by frequency. J is TRBJ1-2 and V is TRBV7-6; the TCRdb D gene call, TRBD1, has no DNA to confirm it. This CDR3 region has 13 residues. CDR1 is SGHVS and CDR2 is FNYEAQ in the germline V gene. The CDR3 protein is CASSPRASYGYTF.

This chain links TRBV9 with TRBJ2-7; TCRdb lists TRBD1, though no DNA is available to test this call. Germline V gene sequence: CDR1 SGDLS, CDR2 YYNGEE. The CDR3 totals 16 residues. CDR3 sequence reads: CASSENPGTGGREQYF.

By frequency, this clonotype is medium-sized. The chain carries TRBV27 and TRBJ2-5; TCRdb proposes TRBD1, but this gene call is untestable without DNA. Germline assignment: CDR1 MNHEY and CDR2 SMNVEV (reference sequence). The CDR3 is 15 amino acids. CDR3 sequence: CASFVTGHGQETQYF.

This clonotype ranks as medium-sized (0.01 to 0.1%) in terms of frequency. V is TRBV28 and J is TRBJ2-1; absent DNA, TCRdb's TRBD2 call cannot be checked. The CDR3 is 16 residues long. Germline CDR1 is MDHEN and CDR2 is SYDVKM. CDR3 sequence: CASSLIGTSSYNEQFF.

The chain links TRBV6-5 to TRBJ1-2; the D call from TCRdb, TRBD1, cannot be confirmed without DNA. Germline V CDR1 and CDR2: MNHEY, SVGAGI. The CDR3 runs to 17 residues. The CDR3 here is CASRAPGQGNLGYGYTF.

The rearrangement joins TRBV6-1 to TRBJ1-1; TCRdb's D gene call, TRBD1, goes unchecked for lack of DNA. This CDR3 has 15 residues. The germline V gene encodes CDR1 MNHNS and CDR2 SASEGT. CDR3 region: CASRDRGQGNTEAFF.

The chain couples TRBV20-1 to TRBJ2-6. CDR1 is DFQATT and CDR2 is SNEGSKA in the germline V gene (reference sequence). The CDR3 totals 15 residues. CDR3 sequence reads: CSAHEQGSGANVLTF.

Judged by frequency, this clonotype is medium-sized. CDR3: CASSSQGGNEQFF. J is TRBJ2-1 and V is TRBV5-4; TCRdb names TRBD1, which stays unverified in the absence of DNA. Germline values: CDR1 SGHNT, CDR2 YYREEE (reference sequence). This CDR3 is 13 amino acids long.

CDR3: CASSPGGLNEKLFF. The chain has TRBV18 and TRBJ1-4; TCRdb returns TRBD1, unconfirmable since there is no DNA. The germline CDR1 and CDR2 sequences are KGHSH and LQKENI. The CDR3 has 14 residues.

This clonotype is called medium-sized based on its frequency. The rearrangement joins TRBV29-1 to TRBJ2-7; TCRdb outputs TRBD2, but without DNA this stays unchecked. CDR3 length: 17 residues. Germline CDR1 reads SQVTM; CDR2 reads ANQGSEA. CDR3 sequence reads: CSVVRPRGLMTSYEQYF.